This TCR beta chain was captured by sequencing in a study of blood T cells in healthy people across ages. A second PCR, run for about 6 to 11 cycles, used a sample-barcoded 5' primer plus a J-beta primer mix. MiXCR, run by TCRdb on the 5' RACE reads, gives a single entry per CDR3 protein. The sample gives 780,000 or so distinct CDR3 sequences, just under 25% of which show up once; under 4% is in the top ten. This clonotype has only a few counts. With 7 bases removed from V and 5 bases from J, the gap between germline ends came to 9 bases. The CDR3 has 12 amino acids. These same data were also listed under a study on T cells of mothers and their children. From that second work: Whether pairs are related or unrelated, thymic selection shapes their TCR recombination output in much the same way.

The origin of this receptor is a boy younger than 18 in good health. Sequencing used blood. This chain joins TRBV12-3 or TRBV12-4 and TRBJ2-1, with TRBD2 as a possible D gene (5 bases). CDR3 coding DNA: TGTGCCAGCACAGCGGTACACAATGAGCAGTTCTTC. As protein: CASTAVHNEQFF.